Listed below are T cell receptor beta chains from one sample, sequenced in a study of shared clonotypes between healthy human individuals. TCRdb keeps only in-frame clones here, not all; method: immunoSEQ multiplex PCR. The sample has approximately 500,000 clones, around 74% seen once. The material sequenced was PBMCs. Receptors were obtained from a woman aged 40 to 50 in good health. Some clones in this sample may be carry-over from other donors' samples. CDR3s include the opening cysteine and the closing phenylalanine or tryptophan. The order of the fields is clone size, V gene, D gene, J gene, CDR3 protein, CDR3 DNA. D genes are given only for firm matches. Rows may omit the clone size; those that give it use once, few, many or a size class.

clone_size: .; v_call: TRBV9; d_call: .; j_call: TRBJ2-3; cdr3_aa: CASSVGGQHTDTQYF; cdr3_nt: TGTGCCAGCAGCGTAGGAGGGCAGCACACAGATACGCAGTATTTT
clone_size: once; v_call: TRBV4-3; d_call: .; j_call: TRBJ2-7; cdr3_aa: CASSLQPGEAGQYF; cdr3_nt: TGCGCCAGCAGTCTGCAACCAGGGGAGGCTGGGCAGTACTTC
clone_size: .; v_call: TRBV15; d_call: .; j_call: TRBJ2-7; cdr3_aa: CATSRGTVPYEQYF; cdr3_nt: TGTGCCACCAGCAGAGGGACAGTACCCTACGAGCAGTACTTC
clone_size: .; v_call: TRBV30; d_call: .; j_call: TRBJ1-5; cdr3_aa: CAWSEQGTQHF; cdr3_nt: TGTGCCTGGAGTGAGCAAGGGACCCAGCATTTT
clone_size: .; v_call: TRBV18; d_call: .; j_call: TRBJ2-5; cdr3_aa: CASSSSQETQYF; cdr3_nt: TGTGCCAGCTCATCTAGCCAAGAGACCCAGTACTTC
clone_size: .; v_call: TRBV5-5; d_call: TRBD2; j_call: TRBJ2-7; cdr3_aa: CASSPMGSGSYEQYF; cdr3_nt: TGTGCCAGCAGCCCCATGGGGAGCGGGAGCTACGAGCAGTACTTC
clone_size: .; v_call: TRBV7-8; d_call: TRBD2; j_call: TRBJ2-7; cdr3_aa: CASSVRVTAGAYEQYF; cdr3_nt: TGTGCCAGCAGCGTTAGGGTAACAGCGGGAGCGTACGAGCAGTACTTC
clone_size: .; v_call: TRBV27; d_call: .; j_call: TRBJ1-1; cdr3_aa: CASSLSTAENTEAFF; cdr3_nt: TGTGCCAGCAGTTTATCGACGGCGGAGAACACTGAAGCTTTCTTT
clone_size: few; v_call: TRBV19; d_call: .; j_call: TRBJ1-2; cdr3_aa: CASSPQKSNSYGYTF; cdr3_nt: TGTGCCAGTAGCCCCCAGAAGAGTAATAGCTATGGCTACACCTTC
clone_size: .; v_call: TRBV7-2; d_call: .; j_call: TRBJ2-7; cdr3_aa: CASSLERTDSYEQYF; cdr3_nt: TGTGCCAGCAGCTTAGAAAGGACAGACAGCTACGAGCAGTACTTC
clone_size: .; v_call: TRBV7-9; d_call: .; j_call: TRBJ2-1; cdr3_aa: CASSLGLLGSGLGFF; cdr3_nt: TGTGCCAGCAGCTTAGGCCTGTTGGGTAGCGGCCTCGGGTTCTTC
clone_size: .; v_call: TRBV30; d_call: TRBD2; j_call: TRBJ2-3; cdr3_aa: CAWKGGAGAGDTQYF; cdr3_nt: TGTGCCTGGAAGGGTGGAGCGGGAGCCGGAGATACGCAGTATTTT
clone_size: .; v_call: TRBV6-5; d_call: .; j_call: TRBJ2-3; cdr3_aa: CASSYEGVPDTQYF; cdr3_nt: TGTGCCAGCAGTTACGAGGGGGTCCCAGATACGCAGTATTTT
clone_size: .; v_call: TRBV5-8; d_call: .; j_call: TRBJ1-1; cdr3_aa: CASSLAVNTEAFF; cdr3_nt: TGTGCCAGCAGCTTGGCAGTGAACACTGAAGCTTTCTTT
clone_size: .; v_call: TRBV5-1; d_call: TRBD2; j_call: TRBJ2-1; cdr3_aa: CASSWVREGQDYNEQFF; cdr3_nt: TGCGCCAGCAGCTGGGTCCGGGAGGGCCAAGATTACAATGAGCAGTTCTTC
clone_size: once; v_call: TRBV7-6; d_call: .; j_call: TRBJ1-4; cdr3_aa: CASSLVAGEKLFF; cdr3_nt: TGTGCCAGCAGCTTAGTCGCTGGGGAAAAACTGTTTTTT
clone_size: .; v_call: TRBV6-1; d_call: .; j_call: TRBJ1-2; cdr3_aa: CASSPGPGINYGYTF; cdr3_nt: TGTGCCAGCAGTCCTGGGCCAGGGATTAACTATGGCTACACCTTC
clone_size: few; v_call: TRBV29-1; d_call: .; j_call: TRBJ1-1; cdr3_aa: CSVEDQQGLNTEAFF; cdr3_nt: TGCAGCGTTGAAGATCAGCAGGGGCTGAACACTGAAGCTTTCTTT
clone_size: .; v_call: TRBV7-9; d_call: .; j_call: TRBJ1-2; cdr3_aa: CASSFAQNFYGYTF; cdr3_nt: TGTGCCAGCAGCTTTGCCCAGAACTTCTATGGCTACACCTTC
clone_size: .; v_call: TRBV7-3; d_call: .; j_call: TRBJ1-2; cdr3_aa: CASSLGVGLWGSTGYTF; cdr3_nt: TGTGCCAGCAGCTTAGGAGTCGGGTTGTGGGGCAGTACTGGCTACACCTTC
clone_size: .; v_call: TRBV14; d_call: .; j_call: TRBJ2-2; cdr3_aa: CASSQVRFANTGELFF; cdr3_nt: TGTGCCAGCAGCCAGGTGCGGTTCGCGAACACCGGGGAGCTGTTTTTT
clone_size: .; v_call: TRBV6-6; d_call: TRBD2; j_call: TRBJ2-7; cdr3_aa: CASGTSGRYEQYF; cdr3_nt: TGTGCCAGCGGAACTAGCGGGAGGTACGAGCAGTACTTC
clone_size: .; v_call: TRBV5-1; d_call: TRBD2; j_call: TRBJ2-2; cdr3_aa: CASSSGGLAGAGELFF; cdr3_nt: TGCGCCAGCAGCTCGGGGGGACTAGCGGGAGCCGGGGAGCTGTTTTTT
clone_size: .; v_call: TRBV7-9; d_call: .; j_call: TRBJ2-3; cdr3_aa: CASSRKGGGGTDTQYF; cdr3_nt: TGTGCCAGCAGCAGAAAGGGGGGAGGAGGTACAGATACGCAGTATTTT
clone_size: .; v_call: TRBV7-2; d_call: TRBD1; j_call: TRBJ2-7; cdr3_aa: CASRDRVPYEQYF; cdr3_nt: TGTGCCAGCAGGGACAGGGTACCCTACGAGCAGTACTTC
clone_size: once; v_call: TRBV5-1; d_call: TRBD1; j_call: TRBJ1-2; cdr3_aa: CASSVEQGAHGYTF; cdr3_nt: TGCGCCAGCAGCGTAGAACAGGGGGCGCATGGCTACACCTTC
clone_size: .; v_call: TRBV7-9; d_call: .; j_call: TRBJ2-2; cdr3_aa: CASSLPTAFTGELFF; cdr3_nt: TGTGCCAGCAGCTTACCGACAGCGTTTACCGGGGAGCTGTTTTTT
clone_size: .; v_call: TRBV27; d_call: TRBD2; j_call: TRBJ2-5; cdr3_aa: CASSPVSGGGQETQYF; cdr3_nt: TGTGCCAGCAGCCCTGTGAGCGGGGGGGGACAAGAGACCCAGTACTTC
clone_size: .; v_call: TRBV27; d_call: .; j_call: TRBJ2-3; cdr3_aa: CASSLHSTDTQYF; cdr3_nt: TGTGCCAGCAGTCTCCACAGCACAGATACGCAGTATTTT
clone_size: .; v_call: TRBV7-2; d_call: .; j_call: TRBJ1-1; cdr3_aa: CASSDYTEAFF; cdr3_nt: TGTGCCAGCAGCGACTACACTGAAGCTTTCTTT
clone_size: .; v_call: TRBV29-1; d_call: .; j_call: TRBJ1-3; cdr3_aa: CSAQTFSGNTIYF; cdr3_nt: TGCAGCGCCCAGACGTTCTCTGGAAACACCATATATTTT
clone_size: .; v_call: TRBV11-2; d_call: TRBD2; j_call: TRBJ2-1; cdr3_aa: CASSAKGLAGNEQFF; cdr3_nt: TGTGCCAGCAGTGCCAAGGGACTAGCCGGGAATGAGCAGTTCTTC
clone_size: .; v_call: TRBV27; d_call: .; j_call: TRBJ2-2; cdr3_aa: CASSSRDGGTGELFF; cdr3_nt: TGTGCCAGCAGTTCCAGGGACGGTGGAACCGGGGAGCTGTTTTTT
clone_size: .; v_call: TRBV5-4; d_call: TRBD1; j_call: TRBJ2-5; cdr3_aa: CASSSGGQGPGETQYF; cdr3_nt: TGTGCCAGCAGCTCGGGGGGACAGGGGCCGGGCGAGACCCAGTACTTC
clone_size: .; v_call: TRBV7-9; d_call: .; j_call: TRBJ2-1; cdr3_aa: CASSLAVQTKQFF; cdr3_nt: TGTGCCAGCAGCTTAGCGGTCCAGACAAAGCAGTTCTTC
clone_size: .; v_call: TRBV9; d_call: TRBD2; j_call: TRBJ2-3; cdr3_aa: CASSDYRSGRGTDTQYF; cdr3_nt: TGTGCCAGCAGCGACTATAGGAGCGGGAGAGGAACAGATACGCAGTATTTT